Shown below are 26 T cell receptor beta chains from a single sample sequenced in a study of T cells expressing NK-cell markers. TCRdb reprocessed the 5' RACE reads, keeping one entry per CDR3 protein, no DNA. The sample has approximately 460,000 distinct CDR3 sequences. Material: blood T cells: a sorted CD56 or NKG2C T cell subset, CD4+ or CD8+ T cells, or bulk PBMC T cells (not recorded which). All receptors derive from a woman aged 18-70 years in good health.

V gene TRBV29-1 combines with J gene TRBJ2-5; with no DNA, the TCRdb D assignment of TRBD2 cannot be verified. Germline CDR1 SQVTM, CDR2 ANQGSEA. This CDR3 has 15 residues. CDR3 loop: CSAPPEGGPPETQYF.

This chain links TRBV27 with TRBJ2-7. Germline CDR1 reads MNHEY; CDR2 reads SMNVEV (reference sequence). CDR3 length equals 13 residues. CDR3 amino acids: CASSLSTGYEQYF.

The chain couples TRBV5-1 to TRBJ1-4; the D gene TCRdb calls, TRBD1, cannot be checked with no DNA. There are 15 residues in the CDR3. In germline, CDR1 is SGHRS, CDR2 YFSETQ. CDR3 sequence: CASSLGASENEKLFF.

The gene calls are TRBV4-3 and TRBJ2-3; TCRdb reports TRBD1, a call that lacks DNA to check it against. The length of the CDR3 is 17 residues. Germline V gene lookup returns CDR1 LGHNA and CDR2 YSLEER. The CDR3 loop reads CASSQVTGGFGADTQYF.

This chain uses TRBV19 with TRBJ1-2. The CDR3 is 13 amino acids. Per the germline V gene, CDR1 is LNHDA and CDR2 is SQIVND (reference sequence). The CDR3 region is CASSIQTNYGYTF.

This chain connects TRBV23-1 to TRBJ2-1; TCRdb selects TRBD2, and the lack of DNA leaves this call unchecked. TRBV23-1 is an ORF for which the function is uncertain. The CDR3 is 14 amino acids. The CDR3 is CASSPRDYHNEQFF.

The CDR3 loop reads CASSPPGRAGPDTQYF. This rearrangement joins TRBV18 to TRBJ2-3; the D call from TCRdb, TRBD2, cannot be confirmed without DNA. The length of the CDR3 is 16 residues. Germline values: CDR1 KGHSH, CDR2 LQKENI.

V and J are TRBV4-3 and TRBJ2-5; there is no DNA to check the TCRdb D call of TRBD1. This CDR3 region has 15 residues. The germline gives CDR1 LGHNA, CDR2 YSLEER. The CDR3 region is CASSQDITGQETQYF.

V gene TRBV20-1 combines with J gene TRBJ2-7. Germline values: CDR1 DFQATT, CDR2 SNEGSKA (reference sequence). This CDR3 has 15 amino acids. CDR3 region: CSARDFSGTFYEQYF.

The chain is built from TRBV7-2 and TRBJ2-1; TCRdb outputs TRBD1, but without DNA this stays unchecked. Germline V CDR1 and CDR2: SGHTA, FQGNSA. CDR3 length: 15 residues. CDR3 loop: CASSVDRGPYNEQFF.

The genes are TRBV12-3 or TRBV12-4 and TRBJ2-1. The CDR3 contains 11 residues. The CDR3 region is CASSRIGEQFF.

The CDR3 reads CSALMGRGTREQYF. The chain joins TRBV20-1 to TRBJ2-7; TCRdb outputs TRBD1, but without DNA this stays unchecked. Per the germline V gene, CDR1 is DFQATT and CDR2 is SNEGSKA (reference sequence). The CDR3 is 14 amino acids.

V usage is TRBV5-5 and J usage is TRBJ2-3. The germline gives CDR1 SGHKS, CDR2 YYEKEE (reference sequence). The CDR3 consists of 12 residues. CDR3 in amino acids: CASSLAQDTQYF.

This rearrangement joins TRBV29-1 to TRBJ2-1; without DNA, the TCRdb call of TRBD2 cannot be checked. CDR1 is SQVTM, CDR2 ANQGSEA, per germline. CDR3 length equals 14 residues. The CDR3 loop reads CSTPPSPSKGEQFF.

The V call is TRBV5-1, the J call TRBJ2-4; there is no DNA to check the TCRdb D call of TRBD1. The CDR3 has 15 amino acids. The V gene's germline CDR1 is SGHRS and CDR2 YFSETQ. The CDR3 loop reads CASSLEGAAKNIQYF. The full variable domain, in which reference TRBV5-1 and TRBJ2-4 provide the parts outside the CDR3, is KAGVTQTPRYLIKTRGQQVTLSCSPISGHRSVSWYQQTPGQGLQFLFEYFSETQRNKGNFPGRFSGRQFSNSRSEMNVSTLELGDSALYLCASSLEGAAKNIQYFGAGTRLSVL.

The genes are TRBV2 and TRBJ2-1. The germline CDR1 and CDR2 sequences are SNHLY and FYNNEI. The CDR3 covers 12 residues. The CDR3 loop reads CASSANHNEQFF.

The rearrangement uses TRBV14 and TRBJ2-1. This CDR3 contains 15 residues. The germline V gene encodes CDR1 SGHDN and CDR2 FVKESK. Here the CDR3 reads CASSQGSATYNEQFF.

The chain joins TRBV12-3 or TRBV12-4 to TRBJ2-1; with no DNA, the TCRdb D assignment of TRBD1 cannot be verified. CDR3 length: 13 amino acids. CDR3 amino acids: CASSLAEGDEQFF.

CDR3 protein: CASSPGQGQGTQYF. V is TRBV5-1 and J is TRBJ2-5; TCRdb returns TRBD1, unconfirmable since there is no DNA. Per the germline V gene, CDR1 is SGHRS and CDR2 is YFSETQ. The CDR3 spans 14 residues.

The V call is TRBV6-2 or TRBV6-3, the J call TRBJ2-7; TCRdb proposes TRBD1, but this gene call is untestable without DNA. The CDR3 extends over 15 amino acids. From germline, CDR1 is MNHEY and CDR2 SVGEGT. CDR3 sequence reads: CASSFFSRASYEQYF.

V gene TRBV20-1 combines with J gene TRBJ2-1; lacking DNA, the TRBD2 call made by TCRdb goes unchecked. Germline CDR1 DFQATT, CDR2 SNEGSKA (reference sequence). This CDR3 has 16 residues. This chain's CDR3 is CSARAVAGGSYNEQFF.

J is TRBJ2-1 and V is TRBV28; the TCRdb D gene call, TRBD1, has no DNA to confirm it. From germline, CDR1 is MDHEN and CDR2 SYDVKM. The CDR3 contains 15 residues. Here the CDR3 reads CASSLPGPRGDEQFF.

The chain joins TRBV4-3 to TRBJ1-1. This CDR3 is built from 13 residues. Per germline, CDR1 LGHNA and CDR2 YSLEER. The CDR3 protein is CASSQDSSRVAFF.

The rearrangement joins TRBV3-1 to TRBJ2-1; the D call from TCRdb, TRBD1, cannot be confirmed without DNA. CDR3 length equals 11 residues. CDR1 and CDR2 from the germline V gene are LGHDT and YNNKEL (reference sequence). The CDR3 spells CATKGVDEQFF.

The V gene is TRBV19, the J gene TRBJ2-1; no DNA is available, so the TRBD2 call from TCRdb remains unchecked. Germline CDR1 LNHDA, CDR2 SQIVND (reference sequence). The CDR3 length is 14 residues. The CDR3 reads CASSPYISSREQFF.

The chain uses TRBV20-1 and TRBJ2-1; lacking DNA, the TRBD2 call made by TCRdb goes unchecked. The CDR3 has 15 residues. Looked up from germline, CDR1 is DFQATT and CDR2 is SNEGSKA (reference sequence). CDR3 sequence reads: CSASTSGSRINEQFF.